This T cell receptor (beta chain) was sequenced for a study of patients and donors after allogeneic stem cell transplantation. With V trimmed by 1 base and J by 6 bases, 10 bases remained unmatched. The germline V gene encodes CDR1 SGHRS and CDR2 YFSETQ. The CDR3 loop spans 17 amino acids. This clonotype has more than one count but fewer than ten. TCRdb fed the RT-PCR reads into MiXCR, producing one record per CDR3 protein. The sample lists approximately 160,000 distinct CDR3 sequences; approximately 22% were seen once. The sequenced sample was blood, either unsorted or a sorted T cell fraction (not recorded which). This receptor was taken from a human donor who was either an allogeneic HSCT recipient or a stem cell or donor lymphocyte infusion donor (not recorded which). It is not recorded whose cells these are; they may come from a transplant donor. This chain joins TRBV5-1 and TRBJ2-2; 9 bases align to TRBD1. CDR3 residues: CASSLSATGGWAGELFF. CDR3 bases: TGCGCCAGCAGCTTGTCTGCCACAGGGGGCTGGGCCGGGGAGCTGTTTTTT.